The 14 T cell receptor beta chains below come from one sample, sequenced in a study of T cell responses to AZD1222 COVID-19 vaccine. Profiled with immunoSEQ multiplex PCR; TCRdb holds only in-frame clones, not every one. The table lists 95,000 to 150,000 clones, about 92% of them singletons, with more than 13% in the top ten. The sequenced sample was peripheral blood, obtained on day 0 of AZD1222 vaccination. Every receptor here comes from an adult in good health.

The chain carries TRBV27 and TRBJ2-6; unclear D gene. CDR1 and CDR2 from the germline V gene are MNHEY and SMNVEV (reference sequence). Trimming removed 5 bases at V and 4 bases at J, with 18 bases between. This CDR3 is 17 amino acids long. The CDR3 nucleotides are TGTGCCAGCAGTGGTGGCCGATCGCTCTCCGGGGCCAACGTCCTGACTTTC. It codes for CASSGGRSLSGANVLTF.

The chain links TRBV5-1 to TRBJ2-2, with D unclear. The V end was cut by 0 bases, the J end by 0 bases, with 6 bases between. The CDR3 totals 15 residues. CDR1 and CDR2 (germline): SGHRS, YFSETQ. This CDR3 is CASSLESSNTGELFF. The CDR3 DNA follows: TGCGCCAGCAGCTTGGAATCATCGAACACCGGGGAGCTGTTTTTT.

This clone was counted a single time. V gene TRBV6-2 or TRBV6-3 combines with J gene TRBJ1-1; perhaps TRBD1 as D (5 bases). Per the germline V gene, CDR1 is MNHEY and CDR2 is SVGEGT. V was trimmed by 5 bases and J by 5 bases, leaving 15 bases between them. CDR3 length equals 14 residues. CDR3 sequence reads: CASSDGAHRTEAFF. The CDR3 DNA sequence: TGTGCCAGCAGTGACGGGGCCCATCGGACTGAAGCTTTCTTT.

This chain uses TRBV27 with TRBJ2-2; 7 bases fit TRBD2. The CDR3 is made up of 15 amino acids. V was pared by 6 bases and J by 6 bases, with 10 bases of the junction left unmatched. Germline V gives CDR1 MNHEY, CDR2 SMNVEV (reference sequence). The CDR3: CASSLSGAHSGELFF. The CDR3, as DNA: TGTGCCAGCAGCCTGAGCGGGGCCCATTCCGGGGAGCTGTTTTTT.

The V gene is TRBV19, the J gene TRBJ1-5, with D hard to call. Per the germline V gene, CDR1 is LNHDA and CDR2 is SQIVND (reference sequence). This CDR3 spans 16 amino acids. Trimming shortened V by 10 bases and J by 2 bases, and 21 bases separated the two germline ends. The CDR3 DNA is TGTGCCACCCAACCGAATTCCAAGGGTCGCAATCAGCCCCAGCATTTT. Its translation is CATQPNSKGRNQPQHF.

The chain is built from TRBV11-2 and TRBJ2-1, with 7 bases that match TRBD1. The CDR3 loop spans 16 amino acids. In germline, CDR1 is SGHAT, CDR2 FQNNGV. V dropped 2 bases and J dropped 0; count of bases not matched to a gene: 4. The CDR3 here is CASSLPTGSSYNEQFF. The CDR3 region has the DNA TGTGCCAGCAGCTTACCGACAGGGAGCTCCTACAATGAGCAGTTCTTC.

The J gene is TRBJ2-6, the V gene TRBV28, with 7 bases that match TRBD1. CDR1 and CDR2 from the germline V gene are MDHEN and SYDVKM. This CDR3 contains 17 residues. Trimming at V came to 6 bases and at J to 1 base, leaving 9 bases not matched to a gene. The DNA of the CDR3 is TGTGCCAGCAGCCCTCCGGGACAGAAATCTGGGGCCAACGTCCTGACTTTC. This gives the protein CASSPPGQKSGANVLTF.

The CDR3 loop is CASQPPTDAYGYTF. CDR3 DNA sequence: TGTGCCAGCCAGCCCCCCACGGATGCCTATGGCTACACCTTC. The genes are TRBV28 and TRBJ1-2; D is uncertain. Trimming shortened V by 8 bases and J by 4 bases, and 17 bases separated the two germline ends. Germline V gives CDR1 MDHEN, CDR2 SYDVKM. The CDR3 length is 14 residues.

Notes on this clone: Sequence at one end of the junction differs from germline and may be a read error. The rearrangement uses TRBV7-7 and TRBJ1-3; no firm D call. This CDR3 comprises 15 residues. CDR1 is SSHAT and CDR2 is FNYEAQ in the germline V gene (reference sequence). The CDR3 sequence: CASSLALANGNTIYF. The CDR3 DNA reads as TGTGCTAGCAGCTTAGCGCTGGCAAATGGAAACACCATATATTTT.

This clone has a handful of counts. The chain is built from TRBV7-9 and TRBJ2-2, with 9 bases lining up with TRBD1. CDR1 SEHNR and CDR2 FQNEAQ come from the germline V gene (reference sequence). CDR3 length: 15 amino acids. V dropped 6 bases and J dropped 4; count of bases not matched to a gene: 6. CDR3 region: CASRLQGASTGELFF. Here the CDR3 DNA reads TGTGCCAGCAGACTACAGGGGGCGAGCACCGGGGAGCTGTTTTTT.

The chain uses TRBV2 and TRBJ1-1; perhaps TRBD1 as D (5 bases). Germline-derived CDR1 and CDR2 are SNHLY and FYNNEI. This CDR3 has 13 amino acids. V was shortened by 4 bases and J by 11 bases, with 17 bases between the two germline ends. This CDR3 is CASSGIATEGAFF. CDR3 DNA: TGTGCCAGCAGTGGAATTGCGACCGAGGGGGCTTTCTTT.

This sequence joins TRBV3-1 (or the pseudogene TRBV3-2) and TRBJ1-5; 7 bases are a match to TRBD1. Looked up from germline, CDR1 is LGHDT and CDR2 is YNNKEL (reference sequence). J lost 6 bases, V lost 1 base, and 6 bases had no gene match. This CDR3 has 15 residues. The CDR3 is CASSQGQGGGQPQHF. The CDR3 DNA reads as TGTGCCAGCAGCCAAGGACAGGGTGGTGGTCAGCCCCAGCATTTT.

The DNA for the CDR3 is TGTGCCAGCAGCGGAGGAAAGGACAGTGAATACGAGCAGTACTTC. Translated: CASSGGKDSEYEQYF. V and J are TRBV9 and TRBJ2-7, with D tentatively TRBD1 (6 bases). This CDR3 is built from 15 residues. V shed 3 bases and J shed 4 bases, with 17 bases lying between them. CDR1 is SGDLS and CDR2 is YYNGEE in the germline V gene.

CDR3 residues: CASRKQQNTEAFF. The CDR3 nucleotides are TGTGCCAGCCGAAAACAGCAGAACACTGAAGCTTTCTTT. The chain couples TRBV6-5 to TRBJ1-1, with unresolved D. V was shortened by 8 bases and J by 1 base, with 11 bases between the two germline ends. The CDR3 sequence is 13 residues long. CDR1 and CDR2 from the germline V gene are MNHEY and SVGAGI.